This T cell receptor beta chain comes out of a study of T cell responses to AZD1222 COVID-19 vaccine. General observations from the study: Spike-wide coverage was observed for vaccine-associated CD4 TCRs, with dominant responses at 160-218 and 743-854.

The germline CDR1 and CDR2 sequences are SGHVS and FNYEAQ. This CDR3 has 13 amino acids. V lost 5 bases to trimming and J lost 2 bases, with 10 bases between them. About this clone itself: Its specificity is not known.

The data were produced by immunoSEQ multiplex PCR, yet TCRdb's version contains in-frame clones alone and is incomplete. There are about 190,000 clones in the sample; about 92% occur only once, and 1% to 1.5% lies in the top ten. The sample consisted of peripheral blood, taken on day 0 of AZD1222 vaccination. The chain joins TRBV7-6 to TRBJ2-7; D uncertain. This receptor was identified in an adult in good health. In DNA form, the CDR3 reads TGTGCCAGCAGCGCCATTGGAGCCTACGAGCAGTACTTC. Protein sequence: CASSAIGAYEQYF.